This is a list of T cell receptor beta chains from one sample in a study of early T cells in non-severe SARS-CoV-2 infection. TCRdb reprocessed the 5' RACE reads with MiXCR, giving one entry per CDR3 protein. Seen here are about 61,000 distinct CDR3 sequences, approximately 9% observed once, and the top ten hold approximately 1.1%. The material sequenced was whole blood. These receptors were obtained from an adult who was a healthcare worker with PCR-confirmed SARS-CoV-2 infection or an uninfected control (not recorded which). CDR3s include the opening cysteine and the closing phenylalanine or tryptophan. A D gene is named only where the DNA matches it firmly. Clone size is stated in some rows and not others, as once, few, many or a class when expanded.

v_call	clone_size	d_call	j_call	cdr3_aa	cdr3_nt
TRBV5-1	few	NA	TRBJ1-1	CASSLMSRNTEAFF	TGCGCCAGCAGCTTAATGTCGCGGAACACTGAAGCTTTCTTT
TRBV19	NA	TRBD2	TRBJ2-5	CASGGLETQYF	TGTGCTTCGGGGGGTCTGGAGACCCAGTACTTC
TRBV12-3/TRBV12-4	few	NA	TRBJ1-2	CASSLEGYGYTF	TGTGCCAGCTCCCTCGAGGGGTATGGCTACACCTTC
TRBV3-1	NA	NA	TRBJ1-6	CASSQAYRDSSPLHF	TGTGCCAGCAGCCAAGCTTACAGGGACTCTTCACCCCTCCACTTT
TRBV10-3	NA	NA	TRBJ1-5	CAISERDFSNQPQHF	TGTGCCATCAGTGAAAGGGACTTTAGCAATCAGCCCCAGCATTTT
TRBV11-2	few	NA	TRBJ2-3	CASSFGDPLDTQYF	TGTGCCAGCAGCTTTGGGGACCCACTTGATACGCAGTATTTT
TRBV27	few	NA	TRBJ1-4	CARTGPCSNEKLFF	TGTGCCAGGACCGGGCCGTGTTCTAATGAAAAACTGTTTTTT
TRBV4-1	few	TRBD2	TRBJ2-3	CASSRELAGAPISSTDTQYF	TGCGCCAGCAGCCGTGAACTAGCGGGGGCACCAATCTCTAGCACAGATACGCAGTATTTT
TRBV30	many	TRBD2	TRBJ2-1	CAWSVREDEQFF	TGTGCCTGGAGTGTACGGGAGGATGAGCAGTTCTTC
TRBV14	few	TRBD1	TRBJ2-5	CASSPGQREETQYF	TGTGCCAGCAGCCCGGGACAGAGGGAAGAGACCCAGTACTTC
TRBV29-1	few	NA	TRBJ2-3	CSAVPESGRSDTQYF	TGCAGCGCCGTACCCGAGAGTGGCAGGTCAGATACGCAGTATTTT
TRBV5-5	few	NA	TRBJ2-5	CASNLVANFGQETQYF	TGTGCCAGCAACTTGGTCGCGAACTTTGGGCAAGAGACCCAGTACTTC
TRBV6-5	NA	TRBD1	TRBJ2-1	CASSFSRDRGNEQFF	TGTGCCAGCAGTTTCAGCCGGGACAGGGGCAATGAGCAGTTCTTC
TRBV5-5	NA	TRBD1	TRBJ2-2	CASSWTGTGELFF	TGTGCCAGCAGCTGGACAGGCACCGGGGAGCTGTTTTTT
TRBV19	once	TRBD2	TRBJ2-3	CASSKATSGRIRTDTQYF	TGTGCCAGTAGTAAGGCTACTAGCGGGAGAATCCGCACAGATACGCAGTATTTT
TRBV5-1	NA	NA	TRBJ2-1	CASSLNPYRYNEQFF	TGCGCCAGCAGCTTGAATCCCTACAGATACAATGAGCAGTTCTTC
TRBV12-3/TRBV12-4	NA	NA	TRBJ1-2	CASSYDLGYTF	TGTGCCAGCAGTTACGACCTAGGCTACACCTTC
TRBV9	few	NA	TRBJ1-1	CASSPPLGGGFNTEAFF	TGTGCCAGCAGCCCACCCCTGGGGGGGGGATTCAACACTGAAGCTTTCTTT
TRBV12-3/TRBV12-4	many	NA	TRBJ2-5	CASSFASQLETQYF	TGTGCCAGCAGTTTTGCCAGTCAGCTCGAGACCCAGTACTTC
TRBV11-2	NA	NA	TRBJ2-2	CASSFIERVNTGGLFF	TGTGCCAGCAGCTTTATCGAGCGAGTAAACACCGGGGGGCTGTTTTTT
TRBV2	few	NA	TRBJ2-4	CASNAGIGGNIQYF	TGTGCCAGCAATGCGGGAATAGGGGGAAACATTCAGTACTTC
TRBV18	many	NA	TRBJ1-3	CASSPGVGRNTIYF	TGTGCCAGCTCACCAGGTGTGGGGAGAAACACCATATATTTT
TRBV4-1	many	NA	TRBJ2-1	CASSPSGRNEQFF	TGCGCCAGCAGCCCTTCTGGACGCAATGAGCAGTTCTTC
TRBV19	NA	NA	TRBJ1-6	CASIIWADSPLHF	TGTGCCAGTATCATTTGGGCGGATTCACCCCTCCACTTT
TRBV7-3	many	NA	TRBJ2-3	CASSPRGRDTQYF	TGTGCCAGCAGCCCACGGGGACGGGATACGCAGTATTTT
TRBV25-1	NA	TRBD1	TRBJ2-2	CASSESRGLTGELFF	TGTGCCAGCAGTGAGTCTAGGGGGCTAACCGGGGAGCTGTTTTTT
TRBV12-5	many	NA	TRBJ1-2	CASGLNSYGYTF	TGTGCTAGTGGTTTGAATAGCTATGGCTACACCTTC
TRBV5-5	few	NA	TRBJ1-2	CASSLKQGANYGYTF	TGTGCCAGCAGCTTGAAGCAGGGAGCTAACTATGGCTACACCTTC
TRBV20-1	many	TRBD2	TRBJ2-1	CSARRSLGLAGGPWDYNEQFF	TGCAGTGCTAGACGCTCCCTCGGACTAGCGGGGGGCCCTTGGGACTACAATGAGCAGTTCTTC
TRBV6-1	many	NA	TRBJ2-1	CASRVTMKSSYNEQFF	TGTGCCAGCAGAGTAACGATGAAGAGCTCCTACAATGAGCAGTTCTTC
TRBV7-9	few	NA	TRBJ2-6	CASTGSGANVLTF	TGTGCCAGCACCGGGTCTGGGGCCAACGTCCTGACTTTC
TRBV7-2	few	NA	TRBJ2-2	CASSYPNTGELFF	TGTGCCAGCAGCTACCCGAACACCGGGGAGCTGTTTTTT
TRBV29-1	few	NA	TRBJ1-1	CSVAGTMNTEAFF	TGCAGCGTGGCCGGGACAATGAACACTGAAGCTTTCTTT
TRBV29-1	NA	TRBD2	TRBJ2-5	CSGTSGGDQETQYF	TGCAGCGGAACTAGCGGGGGCGATCAAGAGACCCAGTACTTC
TRBV7-8	NA	NA	TRBJ2-2	CASSSLGQNTGELFF	TGTGCCAGCAGCTCGCTTGGGCAGAACACCGGGGAGCTGTTTTTT